This T cell receptor (beta chain) was recovered during a study of graft-versus-host responses after intestinal transplantation. Study details: Induction using anti-thymocyte globulin, followed by tacrolimus and steroids for 2 to 4 years, was given to all recipients.

There are a few counts of this clone. Its target is not known. Broader study findings: The authors found GvH clones in recipient marrow, some appearing first in ileum or blood.

The data were produced by immunoSEQ multiplex PCR, yet TCRdb's version contains in-frame clones alone and is incomplete. This table holds roughly 99,000 clones, 80% to 95% found once. The germline V and J ends were trimmed by 4 bases and 6 bases, with 18 bases remaining between them. The CDR3 is 15 amino acids. Germline CDR1 MNHNS, CDR2 SASEGT. The chain carries TRBV6-1 and TRBJ1-2; the D gene is possibly TRBD1 (6 bases). The TCR sequence derives from a human donor who was the organ donor for an intestinal transplant. The sequences come from unstimulated CD8+ T cells sorted from spleen or lymph node cells, collected before transplant. Written as DNA, the CDR3 is TGTGCCAGCAGTGTCTGGGGGCGAGTCGGGAATGGCTACACCTTC. It yields the protein CASSVWGRVGNGYTF.